The 25 T cell receptor beta chains below were found in one sample sequenced in a study of human T cells and chemical hapten exposure. Indicated time point: patch test 2, 6 weeks after DPC sensitization. Treatment of the sample: therapeutic diphenylcyclopropenone sensitization with weekly scalp DPC. TCRdb redid the calling of the RACE reads with MiXCR, one entry per CDR3 protein. Among some 350,000 distinct CDR3 sequences listed, roughly 6% were seen once. The specimen comprised whole blood, sampled in connection with sensitization to the hapten diphenylcyclopropenone (DPC). These receptor sequences come from a woman under 30 with alopecia areata. Some clones in this sample may be carry-over from other donors' samples.

V is TRBV5-1 and J is TRBJ2-7, with a weak D call TRBD1 (6 bases). Germline CDR1 SGHRS, CDR2 YFSETQ. The CDR3 extends over 16 amino acids. Trimming cost V 2 bases and J 2 bases, with 17 bases left between them. This chain's CDR3 is CASSLGGTLLTYEQYF. The DNA for the CDR3 is TGCGCCAGCAGCTTAGGTGGGACACTTTTAACCTACGAGCAGTACTTC.

In its sample, this clonotype was seen a few times. This chain connects TRBV6-2 or TRBV6-3 to TRBJ2-2, with 12 nucleotides matching TRBD2. Germline V gene lookup returns CDR1 MNHEY and CDR2 SVGEGT. The CDR3 length is 17 residues. The junction had 4 bases not matched to a gene; V was cut back by 5 bases and J by 0 bases. CDR3 region: CASSATSGGSNTGELFF. The CDR3 nucleotides read TGTGCCAGCAGTGCGACTAGCGGGGGCTCGAACACCGGGGAGCTGTTTTTT.

This clonotype appeared many times. The chain employs TRBV6-6 and TRBJ1-1, with D hard to call. The CDR3 spans 14 residues. The germline gives CDR1 MNHNY, CDR2 SVGAGI (reference sequence). V lost 2 bases and J lost 6, with 13 bases in between. The CDR3 region has the DNA TGTGCCAGCAGTTACCTTTTGCGGGCAGCTGAAGCTTTCTTT. Translated, it gives CASSYLLRAAEAFF.

This clonotype occurred a few times. The chain employs TRBV20-1 and TRBJ2-7; 7 bases are shared with TRBD2. Germline CDR1 DFQATT, CDR2 SNEGSKA (reference sequence). J gave up 1 base and V 0 bases, and 18 bases lay outside the gene matches. The CDR3 sequence is 19 residues long. Written as DNA, the CDR3 is TGCAGTGCTAGAGATCCTAGCGGAGTCTCCGTTTCCCTTTCCTACGAGCAGTACTTC. Encoded protein: CSARDPSGVSVSLSYEQYF.

The chain employs TRBV19 and TRBJ2-1; weak D call: TRBD1 (6 bases). V was trimmed by 4 bases and J by 3 bases, leaving 13 bases between them. Per germline, CDR1 LNHDA and CDR2 SQIVND (reference sequence). This CDR3 spans 15 amino acids. The CDR3 loop reads CASSTPDRNYNEQFF. The CDR3 DNA is TGTGCCAGTAGTACTCCGGACAGAAACTACAATGAGCAGTTCTTC.

The chain links TRBV10-3 to TRBJ2-1; 7 positions match TRBD2. Unmatched junction bases numbered 9, after V lost 5 bases and J lost 8 bases. CDR3 size: 14 residues. The germline gives CDR1 ENHRY, CDR2 SYGVKD. For the CDR3, the DNA is TGTGCCATCAGTCCCTCGAGCGGGGTCTATGAGCAGTTCTTC. Protein: CAISPSSGVYEQFF.

This clonotype was found many times. J is TRBJ1-1 and V is TRBV7-9, with D perhaps matching TRBD1 (6 bases). Germline V gives CDR1 SEHNR, CDR2 FQNEAQ (reference sequence). The CDR3 runs 13 residues. The V end was cut by 0 bases, the J end by 11 bases, with 13 bases between. The CDR3 nucleotides read TGTGCCAGCAGCTTAGCGGAGGGGGTCCCTGCTTTCTTT. Translated, it gives CASSLAEGVPAFF.

This clonotype was detected only a few times. The chain joins TRBV5-1 to TRBJ2-5; the D is unclear. Germline V gives CDR1 SGHRS, CDR2 YFSETQ. Trimming stripped 4 bases from V and 3 bases from J, with 10 bases between. This CDR3 comprises 13 residues. In DNA form, the CDR3 reads TGCGCCAGCAGCGCATCAATGGAAGAGACCCAGTACTTC. Amino acid sequence: CASSASMEETQYF.

The chain recombines TRBV13 with TRBJ1-2; 11 bases match TRBD1. Germline-derived CDR1 and CDR2 are PRHDT and FYEKMQ (reference sequence). This CDR3 has 14 amino acids. The V segment lost 5 bases and the J segment 8 bases; nucleotides outside the gene matches: 7. The CDR3 loop reads CASSPRTGGWGYTF. Written as DNA, the CDR3 is TGTGCCAGCAGCCCGCGGACAGGGGGCTGGGGCTACACCTTC.

V is TRBV28 and J is TRBJ1-1; possible D gene TRBD1, 6 bases. Germline-derived CDR1 and CDR2 are MDHEN and SYDVKM. With 4 bases removed from V and 6 bases from J, the gap between germline ends came to 15 bases. The CDR3 extends over 14 amino acids. CDR3 region: CASSWGTWTSEAFF. The CDR3 bases are TGTGCCAGCAGTTGGGGGACATGGACATCTGAAGCTTTCTTT.

In this sample, this clonotype turned up many times. The chain couples TRBV2 to TRBJ2-7; 8 bases are shared with TRBD1. Trimming at V came to 6 bases and at J to 6 bases, leaving 13 bases not matched to a gene. Germline-derived CDR1 and CDR2 are SNHLY and FYNNEI. The CDR3 loop spans 15 amino acids. This chain's CDR3 is CASRSSGRGRPEQYF. The CDR3 bases are TGTGCCAGCAGGTCGTCAGGCAGGGGGCGACCCGAGCAGTACTTC.

This clonotype was seen at least ten times. This chain connects TRBV20-1 to TRBJ1-1; 7 nucleotides line up with TRBD1. CDR1 DFQATT and CDR2 SNEGSKA come from the germline V gene (reference sequence). CDR3 length equals 13 residues. With 3 bases clipped from V and 0 bases from J, the junction kept 1 base outside the gene matches. CDR3 DNA: TGCAGTGCTAGGACAGGGATGAACACTGAAGCTTTCTTT. The encoded protein is CSARTGMNTEAFF.

This clonotype was observed many times. The CDR3 reads CSANGLRVTEAFF. Written as DNA, the CDR3 is TGCAGTGCTAACGGTTTGAGGGTCACTGAAGCTTTCTTT. The chain employs TRBV20-1 and TRBJ1-1; D is unresolved. Germline CDR1 reads DFQATT; CDR2 reads SNEGSKA (reference sequence). The CDR3 is 13 amino acids. Trimming left V 4 bases short and J 4 bases short, with 13 bases between.

In this sample, this clonotype turned up many times. The J gene is TRBJ1-6, the V gene TRBV4-3; 7 nucleotides match TRBD1. The CDR3 extends over 15 amino acids. V gave up 1 base and J gave up 7 bases; unmatched junction bases: 4. Germline V gene lookup returns CDR1 LGHNA and CDR2 YSLEER. This chain's CDR3 is CASSQVKGQNSPLHF. In nucleotides, the CDR3 is TGCGCCAGCAGCCAAGTTAAGGGACAGAATTCACCCCTCCACTTT.

The J gene is TRBJ1-5, the V gene TRBV18; D possibly corresponds to TRBD1 (5 bases). The V end was cut by 5 bases, the J end by 2 bases, with 13 bases between. The CDR3 extends over 15 amino acids. The germline CDR1 and CDR2 sequences are KGHSH and LQKENI. Here the CDR3 DNA reads TGTGCCAGCTCATTCCGGGACGGAGGCAATCAGCCCCAGCATTTT. Its translation: CASSFRDGGNQPQHF.

The chain links TRBV7-2 to TRBJ1-4; D uncertain. V was trimmed by 5 bases and J by 8 bases, leaving 12 bases between them. Germline values: CDR1 SGHTA, CDR2 FQGNSA. CDR3 size: 13 residues. The CDR3 protein is CASSQKSGEKLFF. The CDR3 DNA is TGTGCCAGCAGCCAAAAGTCGGGGGAAAAACTGTTTTTT.

This clonotype was picked up a small number of times. V and J are TRBV28 and TRBJ1-2; a weak D match, TRBD1 (5 bases). The CDR3 runs 14 residues. Germline CDR1 MDHEN, CDR2 SYDVKM. V shed 5 bases and J shed 3 bases, with 13 bases lying between them. CDR3 residues: CASSPPGTHYGYTF. The CDR3 nucleotides are TGTGCCAGCAGTCCCCCCGGGACCCACTATGGCTACACCTTC.

This clonotype was counted at least ten times. CDR3 sequence: CASSYPRQGNTEAFF. The CDR3 bases are TGTGCCAGCAGTTACCCTAGACAGGGGAACACTGAAGCTTTCTTT. This chain joins TRBV12-3 or TRBV12-4 and TRBJ1-1; TRBD1 matches 7 bases. The V gene end was trimmed by 4 bases and the J gene end by 1 base; junction bases not matched to a gene: 6. The CDR3 length is 15 residues.

This clonotype has ten or more counts. V is TRBV6-2 or TRBV6-3 and J is TRBJ1-5; TRBD1 matches at 10 bases. Trimming removed 2 bases from V and 0 bases from J; junction bases left unmatched: 7. The CDR3 contains 18 residues. Germline V gives CDR1 MNHEY, CDR2 SVGEGT. CDR3 DNA sequence: TGTGCCAGCAGTTACGTGGGACAGGGGTTGAGTAGCAATCAGCCCCAGCATTTT. It codes for CASSYVGQGLSSNQPQHF.

This chain connects TRBV4-1 to TRBJ2-5, with 7 bases identical to TRBD1. Germline V gives CDR1 MGHRA, CDR2 YSYEKL. The length of the CDR3 is 15 residues. Germline trimming cut 3 bases from V and 0 bases from J; bases unmatched to any gene: 4. Here the CDR3 DNA reads TGCGCCAGCAGCCACCGGGACAGCGACCAAGAGACCCAGTACTTC. Its protein product is CASSHRDSDQETQYF.

This clonotype appeared many times. This chain uses TRBV6-4 with TRBJ2-1, with 7 bases identical to TRBD2. J was trimmed by 8 bases and V by 5 bases; bases with no gene match: 9. CDR1 is MRHNA and CDR2 is SNTAGT in the germline V gene. The length of the CDR3 is 14 residues. This CDR3 is CASSREGGVDEQFF. CDR3 nucleotides: TGTGCCAGCAGTAGGGAGGGCGGGGTCGATGAGCAGTTCTTC.

This chain uses TRBV27 with TRBJ2-7; TRBD2 is a possible D gene (7 bases). V lost 2 bases, J lost 1 base, and 15 bases lay in between. This CDR3 is 16 amino acids long. The V gene's germline CDR1 is MNHEY and CDR2 SMNVEV (reference sequence). CDR3 residues: CASSLKGRGASYEQYF. CDR3 nucleotides: TGTGCCAGCAGTTTAAAAGGGAGGGGGGCATCCTACGAGCAGTACTTC.

This clonotype occurred a few times. The chain combines TRBV7-2 with TRBJ2-7, with D perhaps TRBD1 (6 bases). This CDR3 spans 14 amino acids. V shed 8 bases and J shed 0 bases, with 14 bases lying between them. Germline CDR1 SGHTA, CDR2 FQGNSA. The CDR3 reads CASAGQSGSYEQYF. CDR3 DNA: TGTGCCAGCGCCGGACAGTCTGGCTCCTACGAGCAGTACTTC.

This clonotype has only a few counts. The chain uses TRBV20-1 and TRBJ2-3; D tentatively fits TRBD1 or TRBD2 (5 bases each). Per the germline V gene, CDR1 is DFQATT and CDR2 is SNEGSKA (reference sequence). The CDR3 spans 15 residues. The V end was cut by 5 bases, the J end by 0 bases, with 15 bases between. CDR3 nucleotides: TGCAGTGCTGGGGGTTTGAGGGCTAGCACAGATACGCAGTATTTT. Protein sequence: CSAGGLRASTDTQYF.

This clonotype has a handful of counts. DNA of the CDR3: TGCGCCAGCAGCTCCTTTCTCCGGACAGGAGGAAACACTGAAGCTTTCTTT. Protein product: CASSSFLRTGGNTEAFF. The chain is built from TRBV5-1 and TRBJ1-1; 7 bases map to TRBD1. V shed 3 bases, J shed 2 bases, and the junction held 13 bases outside the gene matches. CDR1 is SGHRS, CDR2 YFSETQ, per germline. The CDR3 spans 17 residues.